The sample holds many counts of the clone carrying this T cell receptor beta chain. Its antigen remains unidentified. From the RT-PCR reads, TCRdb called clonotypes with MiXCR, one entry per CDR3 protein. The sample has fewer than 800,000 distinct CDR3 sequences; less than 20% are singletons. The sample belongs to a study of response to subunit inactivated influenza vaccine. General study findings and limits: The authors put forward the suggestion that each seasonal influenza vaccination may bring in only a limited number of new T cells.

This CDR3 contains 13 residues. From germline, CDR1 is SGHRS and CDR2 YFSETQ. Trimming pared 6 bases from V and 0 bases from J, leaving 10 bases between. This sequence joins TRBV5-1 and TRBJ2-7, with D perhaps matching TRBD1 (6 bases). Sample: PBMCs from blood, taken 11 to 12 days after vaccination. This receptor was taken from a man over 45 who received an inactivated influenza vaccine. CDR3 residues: CASNQGSSYEQYF. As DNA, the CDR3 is TGCGCCAGCAACCAGGGGTCCTCCTACGAGCAGTACTTC. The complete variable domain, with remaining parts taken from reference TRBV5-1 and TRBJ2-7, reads KAGVTQTPRYLIKTRGQQVTLSCSPISGHRSVSWYQQTPGQGLQFLFEYFSETQRNKGNFPGRFSGRQFSNSRSEMNVSTLELGDSALYLCASNQGSSYEQYFGPGTRLTVT.